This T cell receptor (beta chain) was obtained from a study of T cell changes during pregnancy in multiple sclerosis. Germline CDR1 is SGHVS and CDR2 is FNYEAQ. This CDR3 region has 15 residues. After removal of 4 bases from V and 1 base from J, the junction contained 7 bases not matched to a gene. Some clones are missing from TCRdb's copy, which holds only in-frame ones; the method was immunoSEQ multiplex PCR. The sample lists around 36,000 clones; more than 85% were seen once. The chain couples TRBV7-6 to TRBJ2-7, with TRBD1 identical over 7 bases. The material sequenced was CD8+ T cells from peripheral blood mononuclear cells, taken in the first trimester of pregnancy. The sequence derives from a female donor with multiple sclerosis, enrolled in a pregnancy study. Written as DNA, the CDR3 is TGTGCCAGCAGCTCAGGGACAGAGCCTTCCTACGAGCAGTACTTC. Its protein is CASSSGTEPSYEQYF.